Each of the 20 T cell receptor beta chains below was sequenced from the same sample in a study of T cell responses to AZD1222 COVID-19 vaccine. Data came from immunoSEQ multiplex PCR; TCRdb stores just in-frame clones and leaves some out. The table shows roughly 160,000 clones, with roughly 85% occurring only once. This sample comprised peripheral blood, obtained 28 days after the second AZD1222 dose. The receptors stem from an adult who received the AZD1222 COVID-19 vaccine.

The DNA of the CDR3 is TGCAGTGCTCTCAGGGATGAGACCCAGTACTTC. Its protein product is CSALRDETQYF. The rearrangement joins TRBV20-1 to TRBJ2-5; TRBD1 might be the D (5 bases). Germline-derived CDR1 and CDR2 are DFQATT and SNEGSKA (reference sequence). The CDR3 has 11 residues. V was cut by 5 bases and J by 5 bases, with 9 bases left in between.

The chain carries TRBV7-2 and TRBJ1-2; no definite D call. CDR3 length: 16 residues. The V end was cut by 4 bases, the J end by 4 bases, with 19 bases between. In germline, CDR1 is SGHTA, CDR2 FQGNSA. CDR3 loop: CASSSKSRGSSYGYTF. CDR3 in DNA: TGTGCCAGCAGCTCGAAATCCCGAGGCAGCTCCTATGGCTACACCTTC.

The V and J genes are TRBV18 and TRBJ1-5; 8 positions agree with TRBD1. In germline, CDR1 is KGHSH, CDR2 LQKENI. The V and J ends lost 6 bases and 6 bases, in that order; junction bases with no gene match: 7. This CDR3 comprises 14 residues. CDR3 DNA sequence: TGTGCCAGCTCCCCCGGACAGGGCCCTCAGCCCCAGCATTTT. This encodes CASSPGQGPQPQHF.

V usage is TRBV7-9 and J usage is TRBJ1-2; 7 bases fit TRBD1. Trimming cost V 3 bases and J 8 bases; bases outside gene matches: 9. The CDR3 is made up of 14 amino acids. From germline, CDR1 is SEHNR and CDR2 FQNEAQ (reference sequence). The CDR3 spells CASSFTNRGAGYTF. Written as DNA, the CDR3 is TGTGCCAGCAGCTTTACCAACAGGGGCGCGGGCTACACCTTC.

The chain couples TRBV4-2 to TRBJ2-3, with TRBD1 identical over 7 bases. The CDR3 extends over 17 amino acids. The V gene's germline CDR1 is LGHNA and CDR2 YNFKEQ. J was trimmed by 1 base and V by 0 bases; bases with no gene match: 7. The CDR3 coding sequence is TGTGCCAGCAGCCAAGAAGTAGGGGGCTCGGGCACAGATACGCAGTATTTT. Translated: CASSQEVGGSGTDTQYF.

This rearrangement joins TRBV5-1 to TRBJ1-6; maybe TRBD1 (6 bases). The CDR3 has 15 amino acids. V lost 0 bases to trimming and J lost 7 bases, with 11 bases between them. Looked up from germline, CDR1 is SGHRS and CDR2 is YFSETQ. The DNA for the CDR3 is TGCGCCAGCAGCTTGGAGGGGGGGAACAATTCACCCCTCCACTTT. It codes for CASSLEGGNNSPLHF.

The chain couples TRBV5-1 to TRBJ1-1, with D perhaps matching TRBD1 (6 bases). Between the trimmed V and J ends, which lost 0 bases and 5 bases, there was a span of 23 bases. This CDR3 region has 18 residues. The germline V gene encodes CDR1 SGHRS and CDR2 YFSETQ. CDR3 DNA sequence: TGCGCCAGCAGCTTGGAGGGAGGGGGGCGCGATGCGATGACTGAAGCTTTCTTT. Translated, it gives CASSLEGGGRDAMTEAFF. The whole variable domain, remainder taken from reference TRBV5-1 and TRBJ1-1, is KAGVTQTPRYLIKTRGQQVTLSCSPISGHRSVSWYQQTPGQGLQFLFEYFSETQRNKGNFPGRFSGRQFSNSRSEMNVSTLELGDSALYLCASSLEGGGRDAMTEAFFGQGTRLTVV.

V is TRBV5-1 and J is TRBJ2-7, with a tentative D call TRBD2 (5 bases). In germline, CDR1 is SGHRS, CDR2 YFSETQ. V lost 0 bases and J 3 bases, leaving 13 bases between the germline ends. This CDR3 region has 15 residues. The CDR3 DNA is TGCGCCAGCAGCTTGGGGTCAAGCGGCAGCTACGAGCAGTACTTC. Encoded protein: CASSLGSSGSYEQYF.

This chain joins TRBV6-4 and TRBJ2-3; D perhaps matches TRBD1 (6 bases). CDR3 size: 14 residues. Germline V gene lookup returns CDR1 MRHNA and CDR2 SNTAGT. V was cut by 2 bases and J by 2 bases, with 8 bases left in between. The CDR3 nucleotides are TGTGCCAGCAGTGACGGACAGTCCACAGATACGCAGTATTTT. Translating it yields CASSDGQSTDTQYF.

The V and J genes are TRBV5-6 and TRBJ1-5; the D is unclear. V lost 0 bases and J 1 base, leaving 5 bases between the germline ends. Germline loops: CDR1 SGHDT, CDR2 YYEEEE. The CDR3 totals 14 residues. The CDR3 DNA follows: TGTGCCAGCAGCTTGGCCGTAAGCAATCAGCCCCAGCATTTT. Its translation is CASSLAVSNQPQHF.

This rearrangement joins TRBV7-2 to TRBJ2-3; TRBD1 might be the D (6 bases). This CDR3 has 17 amino acids. Germline V gene lookup returns CDR1 SGHTA and CDR2 FQGNSA. Deletions cut 0 bases from V and 1 base from J, with 14 bases between. The CDR3 is CASSLARGNFGTDTQYF. The CDR3, as DNA: TGTGCCAGCAGCTTAGCTAGGGGGAATTTTGGCACAGATACGCAGTATTTT.

The chain employs TRBV25-1 and TRBJ1-2; D is possibly TRBD1 (5 bases). The CDR3 has 14 residues. Germline V lookup: CDR1 MGHDK, CDR2 SYGVNS. V was trimmed by 2 bases and J by 8 bases, leaving 15 bases between them. This CDR3 is CASSERRQGDGYTF. The DNA of the CDR3 is TGTGCCAGCAGTGAACGGCGCCAAGGGGACGGCTACACCTTC.

J is TRBJ2-4 and V is TRBV6-1; a weak D match, TRBD2 (6 bases). The length of the CDR3 is 16 residues. From germline, CDR1 is MNHNS and CDR2 SASEGT. V was clipped by 2 bases and J by 2 bases, with 13 bases between them. The DNA of the CDR3 is TGTGCCAGCAGTGAAATGGAGGAGGGCTCCAAAAACATTCAGTACTTC. Translation: CASSEMEEGSKNIQYF.

With respect to this clone: A junction end diverges from the germline sequence, so it may reflect a read error. The V and J genes are TRBV5-1 and TRBJ1-6; the D gene is possibly TRBD1 (5 bases). Germline assignment: CDR1 SGHRS and CDR2 YFSETQ. This CDR3 contains 15 residues. This CDR3 reads CASSLTAGGYSPLHF. In DNA, the CDR3 is TGCGCCAGCAGCTTGACAGCCGGGGGGTATTCTCCCCTCCACTTT.

This rearrangement joins TRBV11-2 to TRBJ2-7; D unresolved. Germline CDR1 and CDR2: SGHAT and FQNNGV. V dropped 0 bases and J dropped 0 bases, with 9 bases sitting between them. The CDR3 spans 15 residues. The CDR3 loop reads CASSLDPKSSYEQYF. CDR3 sequence (DNA): TGTGCCAGCAGCTTAGATCCGAAGAGCTCCTACGAGCAGTACTTC.

The chain links TRBV18 to TRBJ2-7; D is undetermined. Trimming stripped 6 bases from V and 5 bases from J, with 11 bases between. Germline V gene sequence: CDR1 KGHSH, CDR2 LQKENI. CDR3 length: 12 residues. CDR3 protein: CASSTTSDEQYF. As DNA, the CDR3 is TGTGCCAGCTCTACCACGTCCGACGAGCAGTACTTC.

This rearrangement joins TRBV11-2 to TRBJ2-5; D gene unclear. V lost 5 bases and J lost 1, with 2 bases in between. The CDR3 consists of 11 residues. The germline V gene encodes CDR1 SGHAT and CDR2 FQNNGV. CDR3 coding DNA: TGTGCCAGCAGCCCCCAAGAGACCCAGTACTTC. Amino acids: CASSPQETQYF.

The J gene is TRBJ1-6, the V gene TRBV6-2 or TRBV6-3; a possible D gene is TRBD1 (6 bases). Germline-derived CDR1 and CDR2 are MNHEY and SVGEGT. The CDR3 is 15 residues long. The V and J ends lost 6 bases and 7 bases respectively, with 16 bases between them. The CDR3 DNA follows: TGTGCCAGCAGCCCGGTGGACAGAAGAAATTCACCCCTCCACTTT. It translates to CASSPVDRRNSPLHF.

The V and J genes are TRBV2 and TRBJ2-7, with a weak D call TRBD1 (5 bases). Germline CDR1 and CDR2: SNHLY and FYNNEI. Trimming removed 4 bases at V and 6 bases at J, with 13 bases between. The length of the CDR3 is 13 residues. The CDR3 sequence: CASSVEGVSEQYF. In DNA, the CDR3 is TGTGCCAGCAGTGTGGAAGGGGTTAGCGAGCAGTACTTC.

The V gene is TRBV4-1, the J gene TRBJ2-7; D gene unclear. The germline V gene has CDR1 MGHRA and CDR2 YSYEKL. V shed 4 bases and J shed 2 bases, with 15 bases lying between them. CDR3 length: 15 residues. The CDR3 coding sequence is TGCGCCAGCAGCCCCTCGGGCTCGAGGACCTACGAGCAGTACTTC. Translation gives CASSPSGSRTYEQYF.